One T cell receptor (beta chain) is described in this entry. Its antigen remains unknown. TCRdb itself ran the 5' RACE reads through MiXCR, one entry per CDR3 protein. The table includes 45,000 to 70,000 distinct CDR3 sequences, approximately 4% detected once. This record belongs to a study of neurological immune-mediated disorders. Regarding the study as a whole: Expanded clones shared no CDR3 amino acid sequences across subjects, suggesting private repertoires in all groups.

Germline assignment: CDR1 LGHDT and CDR2 YNNKEL (reference sequence). CDR3 length: 17 residues. V trimming: 0 bases; J trimming: 1 base; junction bases outside the gene matches: 8. Sequenced sample: PBMCs. The receptor was derived from a man aged 50 to 60 with multiple sclerosis. The V and J genes are TRBV3-1 and TRBJ1-2; 7 bases match TRBD1. This chain's CDR3 is CASSQEKGTVFNYGYTF. The CDR3 DNA sequence: TGTGCCAGCAGCCAAGAAAAGGGGACAGTGTTTAACTATGGCTACACCTTC.